This T cell receptor beta chain emerged from a study of blood T cell repertoires in COVID-19. Study at large: Samples taken during acute and convalescent COVID-19 were collected in the United States, Italy and Spain. Sources were T cells, B-cell-depleted T cells, or PBMCs; the material itself was cDNA or gDNA.

Adults between about 18 and 89 years of age took part from approximately 24 US areas. This CDR3 has 16 residues. CDR1 SGHVS and CDR2 FQNEAQ come from the germline V gene. V lost 7 bases to trimming and J lost 0 bases; unmatched junction nucleotides: 9. TCRdb's table, derived via immunoSEQ multiplex PCR, lists solely in-frame clones and lacks some. Of roughly 250,000 clones in the sample, approximately 89% were seen once. The chain combines TRBV7-8 with TRBJ1-3, with 7 bases aligning to TRBD1. Sequenced material: PBMCs or T cells enriched from blood (not recorded which). The TCR comes from a woman aged 40 to 50 with acute COVID-19. The CDR3 reads CASTLRDSLSGNTIYF. The CDR3 DNA follows: TGTGCCAGCACCCTAAGGGACAGCCTCTCTGGAAACACCATATATTTT.